A single sample is the source of the 9 T cell receptor beta chains below, sequenced in a study of PD-L1 blockade in urothelial cancer. The time point is: pretreatment peripheral blood. Sequencing was performed with immunoSEQ multiplex PCR; in TCRdb, only in-frame clones are kept and a portion is missing. The profile shows 45,000 to 70,000 clones, approximately 85% of them singletons. Source: PBMCs, taken around atezolizumab (anti-PD-L1) treatment. The source of these receptors is a man aged 65-85 years with urothelial cancer.

The CDR3 is CASSLLAGFRAFF. For the CDR3, the DNA is TGTGCCAGCAGTTTATTAGCAGGGTTTCGGGCTTTCTTT. The genes are TRBV28 and TRBJ1-1, with D tentatively TRBD1 (5 bases). Germline V CDR1 and CDR2: MDHEN, SYDVKM. CDR3 length: 13 amino acids. V lost 1 base to trimming and J lost 11 bases, with 14 bases between them.

This clone has only one observation. The J gene is TRBJ2-1, the V gene TRBV5-1; D is perhaps TRBD2 (5 bases). Trimming stripped 4 bases from V and 6 bases from J, with 8 bases between. Germline values: CDR1 SGHRS, CDR2 YFSETQ. The CDR3 consists of 12 residues. CDR3 residues: CASSRGSNEQFF. In DNA, the CDR3 is TGCGCCAGCAGCCGGGGATCCAATGAGCAGTTCTTC. Drawing the rest from reference TRBV5-1 and TRBJ2-1, the complete variable domain is KAGVTQTPRYLIKTRGQQVTLSCSPISGHRSVSWYQQTPGQGLQFLFEYFSETQRNKGNFPGRFSGRQFSNSRSEMNVSTLELGDSALYLCASSRGSNEQFFGPGTRLTVL.

The rearrangement uses TRBV6-1 and TRBJ2-1; 7 bases align to TRBD1. The CDR3 runs to 13 residues. Germline V lookup: CDR1 MNHNS, CDR2 SASEGT. The junction had 9 bases not matched to a gene; V was cut back by 7 bases and J by 9 bases. Here the CDR3 reads CASKGQGDGEQFF. CDR3 nucleotides: TGTGCCAGCAAGGGGCAGGGGGATGGTGAGCAGTTCTTC.

The chain joins TRBV7-9 to TRBJ2-7, with 12 bases matching TRBD1. The V segment lost 5 bases and the J segment 2 bases; nucleotides outside the gene matches: 4. Germline V gene sequence: CDR1 SEHNR, CDR2 FQNEAQ (reference sequence). The CDR3 has 15 residues. The CDR3 region has the DNA TGTGCCAGCAGCGGGGGGACAGGGGGCACCTACGAGCAGTACTTC. Amino acids: CASSGGTGGTYEQYF.

V is TRBV5-1 and J is TRBJ2-5; 9 bases align to TRBD1. J was trimmed by 3 bases and V by 4 bases; bases with no gene match: 10. The CDR3 has 16 amino acids. Germline V gives CDR1 SGHRS, CDR2 YFSETQ. In DNA, the CDR3 is TGCGCCAGCAGCCCCGACCCGGGACAGGGAGAAGAGACCCAGTACTTC. Translated: CASSPDPGQGEETQYF.

The chain has TRBV11-2 and TRBJ2-2; perhaps TRBD1 as D (6 bases). This CDR3 region has 16 residues. Between the trimmed V and J ends, which lost 5 bases and 4 bases, there was a span of 17 bases. CDR1 is SGHAT, CDR2 FQNNGV, per germline. Here the CDR3 DNA reads TGTGCCAGCAGCCTCCTCAGGGGTCGAAGCACCGGGGAGCTGTTTTTT. It translates to CASSLLRGRSTGELFF.

The chain employs TRBV28 and TRBJ2-7; 7 bases align to TRBD2. CDR3 length equals 17 residues. From germline, CDR1 is MDHEN and CDR2 SYDVKM. Losses at the gene ends were 5 bases for V and 2 bases for J; bases not matched to a gene: 15. The CDR3 protein is CASSASTTSDTPYEQYF. The CDR3, as DNA: TGTGCCAGCAGTGCTTCCACTACTAGCGACACCCCCTACGAGCAGTACTTC.

J is TRBJ2-5 and V is TRBV2, with 8 bases that match TRBD1. The trim removed 4 bases at V and 2 bases at J, leaving 15 bases unmatched. The CDR3 extends over 18 amino acids. The germline gives CDR1 SNHLY, CDR2 FYNNEI. The CDR3 here is CASSADREARYGQETQYF. CDR3 coding DNA: TGTGCCAGCAGTGCGGACAGGGAGGCTAGGTACGGACAAGAGACCCAGTACTTC.

This chain uses TRBV2 with TRBJ2-1, with 10 bases aligning to TRBD2. V lost 0 bases to trimming and J lost 10 bases; unmatched junction nucleotides: 9. CDR1 is SNHLY, CDR2 FYNNEI, per germline. The CDR3 covers 16 residues. The CDR3 region has the DNA TGTGCCAGCAGTGAAGCTGGGACTAGCGCCGGGCAGGAGCAGTTCTTC. Protein sequence: CASSEAGTSAGQEQFF.